The rows below give T cell receptor beta chains drawn from one sample of a study of vaccination and CD4 T cells after COVID-19. What these receptors recognize is not known. One entry per CDR3 protein, called by TCRdb with MiXCR from the PCR reads. In the table there are under 8,000 distinct CDR3 sequences, roughly 32% of which are singletons. The material sequenced was CD4+ T cells from blood, cultured in vitro. Receptor source: a human donor in good health. The CDR3 runs from the conserved cysteine through the conserved F or W. Fields, in order: D gene, J gene, clone size, V gene, CDR3 protein, CDR3 DNA. A D gene is named only where the DNA matches it firmly. Where a row states a size, it is once, few, many or the class of an expanded clone; other rows omit it.

>TRBD1|TRBJ2-1|once|TRBV20-1
CSARVNRDRVYNEQFF
TGCAGTGCTAGAGTTAACCGGGACAGAGTTTACAATGAGCAGTTCTTC
>TRBD1|TRBJ1-1|NA|TRBV6-5
CASSWGRTGGKLAEAFF
TGTGCCAGCAGTTGGGGCCGGACAGGGGGAAAGTTGGCTGAAGCTTTCTTT
>NA|TRBJ2-5|few|TRBV7-8
CASSHIGKGETQYF
TGTGCCAGCAGCCACATCGGTAAAGGAGAGACCCAGTACTTC
>NA|TRBJ1-5|NA|TRBV19
CASSIDLREPQHF
TGTGCCAGTAGTATAGATCTTAGGGAGCCCCAGCATTTT
>TRBD2|TRBJ2-7|NA|TRBV28
CAASGGPGEQYF
TGTGCCGCTTCGGGGGGGCCGGGGGAGCAGTACTTC
>NA|TRBJ1-2|NA|TRBV6-1
CASSATVNYGYTF
TGTGCCAGCAGTGCGACGGTGAACTATGGCTACACCTTC
>NA|TRBJ1-6|NA|TRBV12-3/TRBV12-4
CASSSQGRTPLHF
TGTGCCAGCAGTTCCCAGGGGAGGACACCCCTCCACTTT
>TRBD1|TRBJ2-5|few|TRBV10-3
CAIRGTGLPETQYF
TGTGCCATCAGGGGGACAGGGCTTCCAGAGACCCAGTACTTC
>NA|TRBJ2-7|few|TRBV28
CASSEQFVKQYF
TGTGCCAGCAGTGAGCAGTTCGTTAAGCAGTACTTC
>TRBD2|TRBJ2-1|NA|TRBV7-6
CASSGPRGSLAGGNNEQFF
TGTGCCAGCTCCGGACCTCGGGGATCTCTAGCGGGAGGAAACAATGAGCAGTTCTTC